Listed below are T cell receptor beta chains from one sample, sequenced in a study of blood T cell repertoires in COVID-19. Sequencing used immunoSEQ multiplex PCR; TCRdb keeps in-frame clones, though not all of them. This sample yields 140,000 to 150,000 clones, of which 60% to 85% are seen a single time; more than 1.5% belongs to the top ten. Input material: peripheral blood. The receptors derive from a woman aged 60 to 75 with acute or convalescent COVID-19. Both conserved end residues are part of each CDR3. D genes are given only for firm matches. Size is omitted from some rows. Given values are once, few, many or a class for expanded clones.

d_gene: TRBD2
j_gene: TRBJ2-1
v_gene: TRBV28
abundance: NA
CDR3aa: CASRHGTSSYNEQFF
CDR3nt: TGTGCCAGCAGGCACGGGACTAGCTCCTACAATGAGCAGTTCTTC

d_gene: NA
j_gene: TRBJ2-1
v_gene: TRBV18
abundance: NA
CDR3aa: CASSPVTAYNEQFF
CDR3nt: TGTGCCAGCTCACCCGTGACTGCTTACAATGAGCAGTTCTTC

d_gene: NA
j_gene: TRBJ1-2
v_gene: TRBV5-6
abundance: NA
CDR3aa: CASSLYGGAGYTF
CDR3nt: TGTGCCAGCAGCCTGTACGGGGGGGCCGGCTACACCTTC

d_gene: TRBD1
j_gene: TRBJ2-3
v_gene: TRBV6-6
abundance: NA
CDR3aa: CASSKGQAADTQYF
CDR3nt: TGTGCCAGCAGTAAGGGACAGGCGGCAGATACGCAGTATTTT

d_gene: NA
j_gene: TRBJ2-7
v_gene: TRBV18
abundance: NA
CDR3aa: CASSPLDRSYEQYF
CDR3nt: TGTGCCAGCTCTCCACTCGACAGGTCCTACGAGCAGTACTTC

d_gene: NA
j_gene: TRBJ2-5
v_gene: TRBV19
abundance: NA
CDR3aa: CASSNEIGTQYF
CDR3nt: TGTGCCAGTAGTAACGAGATCGGGACCCAGTACTTC

d_gene: NA
j_gene: TRBJ2-3
v_gene: TRBV18
abundance: NA
CDR3aa: CASSPLGAFSTDTQYF
CDR3nt: TGTGCCAGCTCACCACTAGGAGCGTTTAGCACAGATACGCAGTATTTT

d_gene: TRBD1
j_gene: TRBJ1-6
v_gene: TRBV5-1
abundance: NA
CDR3aa: CASSPGTGNSPLHF
CDR3nt: TGCGCCAGCAGCCCGGGGACAGGGAATTCACCCCTCCACTTT

d_gene: TRBD2
j_gene: TRBJ2-7
v_gene: TRBV18
abundance: NA
CDR3aa: CASSPLGSGLADFEQYF
CDR3nt: TGTGCCAGCTCACCACTTGGATCGGGACTAGCGGACTTCGAGCAGTACTTC

d_gene: NA
j_gene: TRBJ2-1
v_gene: TRBV7-9
abundance: NA
CDR3aa: CASSSRGFSYNEQFF
CDR3nt: TGTGCCAGCAGCTCACGGGGATTCTCCTACAATGAGCAGTTCTTC

d_gene: NA
j_gene: TRBJ2-5
v_gene: TRBV11-2
abundance: NA
CDR3aa: CASSAWGDQETQYF
CDR3nt: TGTGCCAGCAGCGCATGGGGGGATCAAGAGACCCAGTACTTC

d_gene: NA
j_gene: TRBJ2-1
v_gene: TRBV10-3
abundance: once
CDR3aa: CAIGPLVGYNEQFF
CDR3nt: TGTGCCATTGGCCCCCTCGTTGGTTACAATGAGCAGTTCTTC

d_gene: NA
j_gene: TRBJ1-1
v_gene: TRBV11-2
abundance: NA
CDR3aa: CASSLEFGGTRAFF
CDR3nt: TGTGCCAGCAGCTTAGAATTCGGGGGGACGAGGGCTTTCTTT

d_gene: TRBD1
j_gene: TRBJ1-5
v_gene: TRBV27
abundance: NA
CDR3aa: CASGTGGNQPQHF
CDR3nt: TGTGCCAGCGGAACAGGGGGCAATCAGCCCCAGCATTTT

d_gene: NA
j_gene: TRBJ2-7
v_gene: TRBV6-1
abundance: NA
CDR3aa: CASSGVGLTTFYEQYF
CDR3nt: TGTGCCAGCAGTGGAGTCGGACTGACTACATTTTACGAGCAGTACTTC

d_gene: NA
j_gene: TRBJ2-7
v_gene: TRBV6-5
abundance: NA
CDR3aa: CASSPGRADNEQYF
CDR3nt: TGTGCCAGCAGTCCCGGCAGGGCAGACAACGAGCAGTACTTC

d_gene: NA
j_gene: TRBJ2-2
v_gene: TRBV6-5
abundance: NA
CDR3aa: CAGRASLVTGELFF
CDR3nt: TGTGCCGGGCGGGCTAGTCTTGTCACCGGGGAGCTGTTTTTT

d_gene: NA
j_gene: TRBJ2-7
v_gene: TRBV24-1
abundance: few
CDR3aa: CATSPGRLSYEQYF
CDR3nt: TGTGCCACCAGTCCCGGTCGCCTATCCTACGAGCAGTACTTC

d_gene: TRBD2
j_gene: TRBJ2-1
v_gene: TRBV9
abundance: NA
CDR3aa: CASSSSGRAYNEQFF
CDR3nt: TGTGCCAGCAGCTCAAGCGGGAGGGCCTACAATGAGCAGTTCTTC

d_gene: NA
j_gene: TRBJ2-7
v_gene: TRBV6-6
abundance: NA
CDR3aa: CASSLGGDYEQYF
CDR3nt: TGTGCCAGCAGTCTAGGTGGAGACTACGAGCAGTACTTC

d_gene: TRBD2
j_gene: TRBJ2-7
v_gene: TRBV6-5
abundance: once
CDR3aa: CASRKVAGGPYEQYF
CDR3nt: TGTGCCAGCAGGAAAGTAGCGGGAGGGCCCTACGAGCAGTACTTC

d_gene: TRBD2
j_gene: TRBJ2-3
v_gene: TRBV5-4
abundance: NA
CDR3aa: CASSLSSGRLLTDTQYF
CDR3nt: TGTGCCAGCAGCTTGAGTAGCGGGAGGCTCCTCACAGATACGCAGTATTTT

d_gene: TRBD1
j_gene: TRBJ1-2
v_gene: TRBV9
abundance: NA
CDR3aa: CASGQGEDDYGYTF
CDR3nt: TGTGCCAGCGGACAGGGGGAGGATGACTATGGCTACACCTTC

d_gene: NA
j_gene: TRBJ2-7
v_gene: TRBV7-3
abundance: once
CDR3aa: CASSYPAATSYEQYF
CDR3nt: TGTGCCAGCAGCTATCCCGCAGCGACCTCCTACGAGCAGTACTTC

d_gene: NA
j_gene: TRBJ2-2
v_gene: TRBV18
abundance: NA
CDR3aa: CASSPPGSGAGLTGELFF
CDR3nt: TGTGCCAGCTCACCACCGGGGTCAGGGGCCGGACTCACCGGGGAGCTGTTTTTT

d_gene: TRBD1
j_gene: TRBJ1-2
v_gene: TRBV30
abundance: NA
CDR3aa: CAWSTDRGHYGYTF
CDR3nt: TGTGCCTGGAGCACGGACAGGGGGCACTATGGCTACACCTTC

d_gene: NA
j_gene: TRBJ2-7
v_gene: TRBV3-1/TRBV3-2
abundance: NA
CDR3aa: CASSQDPILAYEQYF
CDR3nt: TGTGCCAGCAGCCAAGATCCTATTCTTGCCTACGAGCAGTACTTC

d_gene: NA
j_gene: TRBJ2-1
v_gene: TRBV6-5
abundance: NA
CDR3aa: CASSWLDRDNEQFF
CDR3nt: TGTGCCAGCAGTTGGTTGGACAGAGACAATGAGCAGTTCTTC

d_gene: NA
j_gene: TRBJ2-1
v_gene: TRBV5-1
abundance: NA
CDR3aa: CASSVGGASNEQFF
CDR3nt: TGCGCCAGCAGCGTTGGGGGCGCGAGCAATGAGCAGTTCTTC

d_gene: TRBD2
j_gene: TRBJ2-3
v_gene: TRBV18
abundance: once
CDR3aa: CASSPGLAIFTDTQYF
CDR3nt: TGTGCCAGCTCACCCGGACTAGCCATTTTCACAGATACGCAGTATTTT

d_gene: NA
j_gene: TRBJ1-5
v_gene: TRBV15
abundance: NA
CDR3aa: CATSSPYQPQHF
CDR3nt: TGTGCCACCAGCAGTCCATATCAGCCCCAGCATTTT

d_gene: NA
j_gene: TRBJ1-5
v_gene: TRBV19
abundance: few
CDR3aa: CASMGPDSNQPQHF
CDR3nt: TGTGCCAGTATGGGGCCAGATAGCAATCAGCCCCAGCATTTT

d_gene: NA
j_gene: TRBJ1-3
v_gene: TRBV30
abundance: NA
CDR3aa: CAWSVGGARGNTIYF
CDR3nt: TGTGCCTGGAGTGTCGGGGGGGCGAGAGGAAACACCATATATTTT

d_gene: TRBD2
j_gene: TRBJ2-2
v_gene: TRBV5-1
abundance: NA
CDR3aa: CASSLETSGGELFF
CDR3nt: TGCGCCAGCAGCTTGGAGACTAGCGGGGGGGAGCTGTTTTTT

d_gene: TRBD1
j_gene: TRBJ2-6
v_gene: TRBV27
abundance: NA
CDR3aa: CASSLYDIDGRGISGANVLTF
CDR3nt: TGTGCCAGCAGTTTATATGATATAGATGGCAGGGGGATCTCTGGGGCCAACGTCCTGACTTTC

d_gene: TRBD2
j_gene: TRBJ2-1
v_gene: TRBV5-1
abundance: NA
CDR3aa: CASSLAAGDSNEQFF
CDR3nt: TGCGCCAGCAGCTTGGCAGCGGGAGATAGCAATGAGCAGTTCTTC

d_gene: NA
j_gene: TRBJ2-1
v_gene: TRBV3-1/TRBV3-2
abundance: NA
CDR3aa: CASSQPKRGSSYNEQFF
CDR3nt: TGTGCCAGCAGCCAGCCCAAAAGGGGAAGCTCCTACAATGAGCAGTTCTTC

d_gene: NA
j_gene: TRBJ2-7
v_gene: TRBV5-1
abundance: NA
CDR3aa: CASKGSTEQYF
CDR3nt: TGCGCCAGCAAGGGGTCTACCGAGCAGTACTTC

d_gene: NA
j_gene: TRBJ1-3
v_gene: TRBV27
abundance: NA
CDR3aa: CASSPNWEGNTIYF
CDR3nt: TGTGCCAGCAGTCCCAACTGGGAGGGGAACACCATATATTTT

d_gene: NA
j_gene: TRBJ1-1
v_gene: TRBV28
abundance: NA
CDR3aa: CASSSVTEAFF
CDR3nt: TGTGCCAGCAGTTCCGTCACTGAAGCTTTCTTT

d_gene: TRBD1
j_gene: TRBJ2-3
v_gene: TRBV6-1
abundance: NA
CDR3aa: CASSEEGTGGSTDTQYF
CDR3nt: TGTGCCAGCAGTGAAGAAGGGACAGGGGGTAGCACAGATACGCAGTATTTT

d_gene: NA
j_gene: TRBJ1-5
v_gene: TRBV18
abundance: few
CDR3aa: CASSPQGGNQPQHF
CDR3nt: TGTGCCAGCTCACCTCAGGGAGGAAATCAGCCCCAGCATTTT

d_gene: NA
j_gene: TRBJ2-1
v_gene: TRBV7-9
abundance: once
CDR3aa: CASSLSGGAPYNEQFF
CDR3nt: TGTGCCAGCAGCTTATCGGGCGGGGCGCCGTACAATGAGCAGTTCTTC

d_gene: TRBD2
j_gene: TRBJ2-5
v_gene: TRBV6-5
abundance: NA
CDR3aa: CASRRLAGVPETQYF
CDR3nt: TGTGCCAGCAGAAGACTAGCGGGAGTCCCAGAGACCCAGTACTTC

d_gene: NA
j_gene: TRBJ2-3
v_gene: TRBV9
abundance: NA
CDR3aa: CASSVRPLGRQGGPDTQYF
CDR3nt: TGTGCCAGCAGCGTAAGACCCCTCGGGAGACAGGGAGGCCCAGATACGCAGTATTTT

d_gene: NA
j_gene: TRBJ1-2
v_gene: TRBV19
abundance: NA
CDR3aa: CASSIARGNYGYTF
CDR3nt: TGTGCCAGTAGTATCGCCCGGGGAAACTATGGCTACACCTTC

d_gene: TRBD2
j_gene: TRBJ2-1
v_gene: TRBV9
abundance: NA
CDR3aa: CASSPLGGDYNEQFF
CDR3nt: TGTGCCAGCAGCCCCCTGGGAGGGGACTACAATGAGCAGTTCTTC

d_gene: NA
j_gene: TRBJ1-5
v_gene: TRBV4-2
abundance: NA
CDR3aa: CASSPRGGKSDQPQHF
CDR3nt: TGTGCCAGCAGCCCCCGGGGGGGGAAGTCCGATCAGCCCCAGCATTTT